The 14 T cell receptor beta chains reported below all come from one sample, sequenced in a study of blood T cell repertoires in COVID-19. TCRdb's table, derived via immunoSEQ multiplex PCR, lists solely in-frame clones and lacks some. The sample has 110,000 to 150,000 clones; 80% are singletons. Sequenced: peripheral blood. Source of these receptors: a woman between 50 and 59 years old with acute or convalescent COVID-19.

V usage is TRBV28 and J usage is TRBJ1-5; D gene unclear. The CDR3 is made up of 14 amino acids. CDR1 is MDHEN and CDR2 is SYDVKM in the germline V gene. Trimming left V 6 bases short and J 6 bases short, with 15 bases between. The CDR3 coding sequence is TGTGCCAGCAGCCCCGGCGGGTCCGGTCAGCCCCAGCATTTT. This sequence encodes CASSPGGSGQPQHF.

V usage is TRBV20-1 and J usage is TRBJ1-1; no definite D call. Germline V lookup: CDR1 DFQATT, CDR2 SNEGSKA (reference sequence). Trimming shortened V by 3 bases and J by 4 bases, and 15 bases separated the two germline ends. The CDR3 extends over 14 amino acids. The CDR3 DNA reads as TGCAGTGCTAGTTGGCCCCAAGTAAGCACTGAAGCTTTCTTT. Its protein is CSASWPQVSTEAFF.

V is TRBV5-4 and J is TRBJ2-2, with 7 bases matching TRBD1. The CDR3 extends over 16 amino acids. Germline assignment: CDR1 SGHNT and CDR2 YYREEE (reference sequence). The ends lost 4 bases at V and 1 base at J; junction bases unmatched: 7. CDR3 amino acids: CASSPQQGVNTGELFF. CDR3 sequence (DNA): TGTGCCAGCAGCCCACAGCAGGGGGTGAACACCGGGGAGCTGTTTTTT.

The chain uses TRBV7-9 and TRBJ1-1; D gene unclear. The germline V gene has CDR1 SEHNR and CDR2 FQNEAQ (reference sequence). The V gene lost 8 bases and the J gene lost 4 bases, with 5 bases spanning the gap. CDR3 length equals 10 residues. Written as DNA, the CDR3 is TGTGCCAGCGATAGCACTGAAGCTTTCTTT. Translated: CASDSTEAFF.

This clone appeared once. The CDR3, as DNA: TGTGCCAGCAGCCAAGATGTTGGACGCCCAGGGGACTATGGCTACACCTTC. It specifies CASSQDVGRPGDYGYTF. The chain combines TRBV3-1 (or the pseudogene TRBV3-2) with TRBJ1-2, with D possibly matching TRBD1 (6 bases). Looked up from germline, CDR1 is LGHDT and CDR2 is YNNKEL (reference sequence). This CDR3 contains 17 residues. Between the trimmed V and J ends, which lost 0 bases and 3 bases, there was a span of 17 bases.

V gene TRBV6-2 or TRBV6-3 combines with J gene TRBJ2-7; possibly TRBD1 for D (6 bases). CDR3 size: 15 residues. V was cut by 2 bases and J by 1 base, with 12 bases left in between. CDR1 MNHEY and CDR2 SVGEGT come from the germline V gene. CDR3 sequence (DNA): TGTGCCAGCAGTTACGCAAAGGACAGTTCCTACGAGCAGTACTTC. Its translation: CASSYAKDSSYEQYF.

The V call is TRBV6-1, the J call TRBJ1-2; D might be TRBD1 (5 bases). The CDR3 contains 16 residues. V shed 2 bases and J shed 7 bases, with 20 bases lying between them. Germline CDR1 reads MNHNS; CDR2 reads SASEGT. CDR3 protein: CASSERSVGQGSGYTF. CDR3 in DNA: TGTGCCAGCAGTGAAAGGTCGGTCGGGCAGGGTAGTGGCTACACCTTC.

The chain combines TRBV7-2 with TRBJ2-3; 8 bases fit TRBD2. Per the germline V gene, CDR1 is SGHTA and CDR2 is FQGNSA. The CDR3 loop spans 14 amino acids. V trimming: 2 bases; J trimming: 5 bases; junction bases outside the gene matches: 3. DNA for the CDR3: TGTGCCAGCAGCTTAAACGGGGGGGAAGATACGCAGTATTTT. It yields the protein CASSLNGGEDTQYF.

The V gene is TRBV6-5, the J gene TRBJ2-1; unclear D gene. Trimming cost V 5 bases and J 7 bases, with 18 bases left between them. The germline CDR1 and CDR2 sequences are MNHEY and SVGAGI. The CDR3 totals 15 residues. The DNA of the CDR3 is TGTGCCAGCAGTCCCGACATACTCCGGTGGAATGAGCAGTTCTTC. This translates into CASSPDILRWNEQFF.

In this sample, this clone turned up a few times. The chain recombines TRBV29-1 with TRBJ1-2; possible D gene TRBD1, 5 bases. CDR1 and CDR2 (germline): SQVTM, ANQGSEA. Deletions cut 6 bases from V and 8 bases from J, with 10 bases between. The CDR3 extends over 10 amino acids. The CDR3 region has the DNA TGCAGCGTGGGGCAGGGAGGCTACACCTTC. It yields the protein CSVGQGGYTF.

This clone was recorded only once. V gene TRBV28 combines with J gene TRBJ1-5; 8 bases align to TRBD1. This CDR3 spans 15 amino acids. With 8 bases clipped from V and 2 bases from J, the junction kept 8 bases outside the gene matches. From germline, CDR1 is MDHEN and CDR2 SYDVKM. In nucleotides, the CDR3 is TGTGCCAGCGGAGTGACAGGGGACGGCAATCAGCCCCAGCATTTT. It yields the protein CASGVTGDGNQPQHF.

With respect to this clone: Relative to the germline gene, one junction end is altered; a read error may explain this. The chain employs TRBV6-1 and TRBJ1-2; TRBD1 might be the D (5 bases). This CDR3 is 15 amino acids long. Germline loops: CDR1 MNHNS, CDR2 SASEGT. CDR3 sequence reads: CASSEGRAGFEGYTF. CDR3 DNA sequence: TGTGCCAGCAGCGAAGGCCGGGCAGGGTTCGAGGGCTACACCTTC.

This clone was counted only a few times. The chain joins TRBV19 to TRBJ1-2; D gene unclear. Trimming removed 5 bases at V and 0 bases at J, with 7 bases between. Looked up from germline, CDR1 is LNHDA and CDR2 is SQIVND (reference sequence). CDR3 length equals 13 residues. CDR3 bases: TGTGCCAGTAGTCTCACAACTAACTATGGCTACACCTTC. Encoded protein: CASSLTTNYGYTF.

The chain joins TRBV7-2 to TRBJ2-1; 10 bases line up with TRBD1. V lost 7 bases, J lost 4 bases, and 4 bases stayed unmatched. The CDR3 totals 14 residues. CDR1 is SGHTA and CDR2 is FQGNSA in the germline V gene. The CDR3, as DNA: TGTGCCAGCAACCGGGACAGGGGATACAATGAGCAGTTCTTC. Encoded protein: CASNRDRGYNEQFF.